This T cell receptor beta chain was retrieved from a study of CD8+ T cells in alopecia areata. Study-wide findings and caveats: For baseline CD8+ expansion, any link to response stays uncertain with one nonresponder.

The CDR3 loop spans 13 amino acids. Trimming cost V 3 bases and J 6 bases, with 11 bases left between them. CDR1 is MNHEY, CDR2 SMNVEV, per germline (reference sequence). The treatment is: oral pan-JAK inhibitor, 5-10 mg twice daily. cDNA serving as the sequencing template came from extracted, reverse transcribed RNA. The method was immunoSEQ multiplex PCR; TCRdb's version includes in-frame clones alone and lacks a portion of them. The sample yields approximately 150,000 clones, 86% seen once. This clone was observed a handful of times. The antigen is not known. Sequenced here: CD8+ T cells sorted from blood, sampled at week 4, from a patient treated with tofacitinib. This receptor was identified in a human donor with alopecia areata. The V call is TRBV27, the J call TRBJ1-1; maybe TRBD1 (5 bases). CDR3: CASSFGRVSEAFF. CDR3 nucleotides: TGTGCCAGCAGTTTCGGCAGGGTCTCTGAAGCTTTCTTT.